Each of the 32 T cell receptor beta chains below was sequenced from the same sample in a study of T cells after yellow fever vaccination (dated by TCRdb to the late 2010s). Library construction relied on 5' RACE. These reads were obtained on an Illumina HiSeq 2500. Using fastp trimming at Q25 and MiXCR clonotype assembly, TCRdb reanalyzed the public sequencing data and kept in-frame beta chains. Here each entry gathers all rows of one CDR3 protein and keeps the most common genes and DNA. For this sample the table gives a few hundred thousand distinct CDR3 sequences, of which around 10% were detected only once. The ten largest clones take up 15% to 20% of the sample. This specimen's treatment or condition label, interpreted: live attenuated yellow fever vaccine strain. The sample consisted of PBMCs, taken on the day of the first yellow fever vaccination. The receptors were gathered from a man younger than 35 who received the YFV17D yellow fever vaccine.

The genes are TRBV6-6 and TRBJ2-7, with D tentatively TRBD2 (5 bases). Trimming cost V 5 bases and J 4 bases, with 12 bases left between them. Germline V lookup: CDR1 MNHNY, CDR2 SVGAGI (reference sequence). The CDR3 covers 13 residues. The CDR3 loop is CASSPGLQYEQYV. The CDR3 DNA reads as TGTGCCAGCAGTCCCGGACTGCAGTACGAGCAGTACGTC.

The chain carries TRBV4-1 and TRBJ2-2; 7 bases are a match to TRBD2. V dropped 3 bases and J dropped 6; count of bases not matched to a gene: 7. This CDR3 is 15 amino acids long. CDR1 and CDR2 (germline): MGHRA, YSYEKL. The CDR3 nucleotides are TGCGCCAGCAGCCACTCGGCGCGGGGGTCCGGGGAGCTGTTTTTT. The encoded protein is CASSHSARGSGELFF.

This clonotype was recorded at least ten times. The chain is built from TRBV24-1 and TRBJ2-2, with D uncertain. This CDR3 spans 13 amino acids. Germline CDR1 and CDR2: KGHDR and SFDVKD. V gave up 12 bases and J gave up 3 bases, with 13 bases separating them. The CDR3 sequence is CAVRETYTGELFF. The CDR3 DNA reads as TGTGCCGTAAGAGAAACTTACACCGGGGAGCTGTTTTTT.

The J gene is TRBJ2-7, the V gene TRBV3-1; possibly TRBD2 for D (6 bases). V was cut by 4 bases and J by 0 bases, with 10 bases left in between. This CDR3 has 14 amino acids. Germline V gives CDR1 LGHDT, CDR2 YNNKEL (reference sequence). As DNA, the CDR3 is TGTGCCAGCAGCCGGGACTTAAGCTCCTACGAGCAGTACTTC. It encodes CASSRDLSSYEQYF.

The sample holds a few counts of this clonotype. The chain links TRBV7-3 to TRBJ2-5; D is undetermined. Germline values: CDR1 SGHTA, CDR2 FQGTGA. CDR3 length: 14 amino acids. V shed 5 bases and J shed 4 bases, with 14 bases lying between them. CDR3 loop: CASSPGSSGETQYF. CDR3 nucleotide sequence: TGTGCCAGCAGCCCCGGCTCGTCGGGAGAGACCCAGTACTTC.

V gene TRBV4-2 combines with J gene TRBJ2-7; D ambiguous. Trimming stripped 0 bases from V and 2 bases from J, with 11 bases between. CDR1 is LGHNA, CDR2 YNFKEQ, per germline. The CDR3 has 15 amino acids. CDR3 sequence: CASSQDQKGTYEQYF. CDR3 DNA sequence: TGTGCCAGCAGCCAAGATCAAAAGGGAACCTACGAGCAGTACTTC.

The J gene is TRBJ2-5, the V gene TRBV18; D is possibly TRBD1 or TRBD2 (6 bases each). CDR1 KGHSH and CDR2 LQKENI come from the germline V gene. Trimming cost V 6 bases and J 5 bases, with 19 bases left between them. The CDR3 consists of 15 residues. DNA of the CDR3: TGTGCCAGCTCCCCCGTTCCGGGGGCGTTGGAGACCCAGTACTTC. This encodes CASSPVPGALETQYF.

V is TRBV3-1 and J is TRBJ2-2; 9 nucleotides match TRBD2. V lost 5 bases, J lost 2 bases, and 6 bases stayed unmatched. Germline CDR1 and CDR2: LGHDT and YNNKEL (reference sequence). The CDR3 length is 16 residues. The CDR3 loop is CASSWYSGGNTGELFF. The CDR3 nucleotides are TGTGCCAGCAGCTGGTATAGCGGGGGAAACACCGGGGAGCTGTTTTTT.

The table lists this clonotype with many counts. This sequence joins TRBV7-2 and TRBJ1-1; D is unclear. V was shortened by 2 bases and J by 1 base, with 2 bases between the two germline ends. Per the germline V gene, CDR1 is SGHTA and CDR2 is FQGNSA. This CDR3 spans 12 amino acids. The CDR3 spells CASSLKNTEAFF. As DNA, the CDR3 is TGTGCCAGCAGCTTAAAGAACACTGAAGCTTTCTTT.

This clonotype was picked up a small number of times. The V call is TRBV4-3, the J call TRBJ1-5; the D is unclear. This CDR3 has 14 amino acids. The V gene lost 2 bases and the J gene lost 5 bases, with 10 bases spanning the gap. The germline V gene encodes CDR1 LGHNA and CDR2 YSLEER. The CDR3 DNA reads TGCGCCAGCAGCCAAACGACAATGGATCAGCCCCAGCATTTT. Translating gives CASSQTTMDQPQHF.

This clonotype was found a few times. The CDR3 sequence is CASSSDGSNYGYTF. The DNA of the CDR3 is TGCGCCAGCAGCTCGGACGGATCTAACTATGGCTACACCTTC. J is TRBJ1-2 and V is TRBV5-1, with D unresolved. Trimming pared 3 bases from V and 0 bases from J, leaving 9 bases between. Germline-derived CDR1 and CDR2 are SGHRS and YFSETQ. The CDR3 has 14 residues.

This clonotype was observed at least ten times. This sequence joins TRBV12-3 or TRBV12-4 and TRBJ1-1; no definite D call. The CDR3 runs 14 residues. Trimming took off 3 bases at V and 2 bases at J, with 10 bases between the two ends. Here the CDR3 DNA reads TGTGCCAGCAGTTTGTCCGGTAGTAACACTGAAGCTTTCTTT. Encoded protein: CASSLSGSNTEAFF.

CDR3 residues: CASRPGTTLQETQYF. The CDR3 DNA sequence: TGTGCCAGCAGGCCGGGGACTACTCTTCAAGAGACCCAGTACTTC. The chain employs TRBV2 and TRBJ2-5; TRBD2 aligns across 7 bases. Germline-derived CDR1 and CDR2 are SNHLY and FYNNEI. V gave up 6 bases and J gave up 2 bases; unmatched junction bases: 9. CDR3 length equals 15 residues.

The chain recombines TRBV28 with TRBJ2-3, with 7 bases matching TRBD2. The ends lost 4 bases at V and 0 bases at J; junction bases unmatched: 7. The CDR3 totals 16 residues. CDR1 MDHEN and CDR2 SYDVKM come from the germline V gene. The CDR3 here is CASSSPGGLSTDTQYF. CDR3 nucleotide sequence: TGTGCCAGCAGTTCACCGGGGGGTCTTAGCACAGATACGCAGTATTTT.

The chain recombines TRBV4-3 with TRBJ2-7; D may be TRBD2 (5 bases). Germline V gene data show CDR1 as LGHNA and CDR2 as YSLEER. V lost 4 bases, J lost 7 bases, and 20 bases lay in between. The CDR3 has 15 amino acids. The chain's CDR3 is CASSPSVEAIREQYV. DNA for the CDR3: TGCGCCAGCAGCCCCTCTGTGGAGGCTATACGAGAGCAGTACGTC.

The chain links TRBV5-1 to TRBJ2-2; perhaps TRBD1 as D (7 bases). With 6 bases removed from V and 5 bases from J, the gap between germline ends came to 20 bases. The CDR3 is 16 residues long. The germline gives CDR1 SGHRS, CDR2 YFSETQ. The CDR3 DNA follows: TGCGCCAGCACTCTGCAGGGGGGAGTCCAAACCGGGGAGCTGTTTTTT. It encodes CASTLQGGVQTGELFF.

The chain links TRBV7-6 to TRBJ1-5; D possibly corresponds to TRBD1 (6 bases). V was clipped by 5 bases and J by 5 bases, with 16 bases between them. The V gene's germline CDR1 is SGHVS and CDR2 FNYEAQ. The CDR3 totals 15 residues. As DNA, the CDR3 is TGTGCCAGCAGCCCAGGAGGAGGGGGGCATCAGCCCCAGCATTTT. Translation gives CASSPGGGGHQPQHF.

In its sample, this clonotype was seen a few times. The CDR3: CASSPDPGRGYTF. In nucleotides, the CDR3 is TGTGCCAGCAGTCCGGACCCTGGTAGGGGCTACACCTTC. The chain combines TRBV28 with TRBJ1-2, with D unclear. This CDR3 region has 13 residues. In germline, CDR1 is MDHEN, CDR2 SYDVKM. The V and J ends lost 5 bases and 8 bases respectively, with 15 bases between them.

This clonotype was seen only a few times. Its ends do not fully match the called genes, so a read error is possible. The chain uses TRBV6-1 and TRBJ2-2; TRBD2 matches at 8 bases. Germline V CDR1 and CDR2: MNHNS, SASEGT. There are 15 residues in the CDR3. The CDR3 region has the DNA TGTGCCAGCATTGAACTAGCGGAGAACACCGGGGAGCTGTTTTTT. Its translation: CASIELAENTGELFF.

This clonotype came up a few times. The CDR3 region is CASREVTDQETQYF. For the CDR3, the DNA is TGCGCCAGCAGGGAAGTAACAGACCAAGAGACCCAGTACTTC. The chain has TRBV5-1 and TRBJ2-5; unclear D gene. CDR1 and CDR2 from the germline V gene are SGHRS and YFSETQ. V dropped 5 bases and J dropped 0 bases, with 11 bases sitting between them. The CDR3 is 14 residues long.

In DNA form, the CDR3 reads TGTGCCACCAGCAGAGGGAGGGAAGTCTACAATGAGCAGTTCTTC. It is translated as CATSRGREVYNEQFF. The chain carries TRBV15 and TRBJ2-1; perhaps TRBD2 as D (6 bases). CDR3 size: 15 residues. The ends were cut back, 1 base at V and 3 bases at J, with 10 bases in the middle. The germline CDR1 and CDR2 sequences are LNHNV and YYDKDF (reference sequence).

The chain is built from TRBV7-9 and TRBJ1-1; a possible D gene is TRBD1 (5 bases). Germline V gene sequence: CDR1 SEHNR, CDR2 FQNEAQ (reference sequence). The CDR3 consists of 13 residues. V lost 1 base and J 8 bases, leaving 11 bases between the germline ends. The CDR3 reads CASSLVSQGEAFF. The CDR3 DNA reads TGTGCCAGCAGCTTAGTAAGTCAGGGCGAAGCTTTCTTT.

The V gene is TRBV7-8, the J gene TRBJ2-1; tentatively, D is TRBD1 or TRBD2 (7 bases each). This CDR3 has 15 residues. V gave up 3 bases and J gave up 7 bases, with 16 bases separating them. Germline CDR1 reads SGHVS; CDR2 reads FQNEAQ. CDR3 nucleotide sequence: TGTGCCAGCAGCTTTAGACAGGGAGGGGGTAATGAGCAGTTCTTC. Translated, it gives CASSFRQGGGNEQFF.

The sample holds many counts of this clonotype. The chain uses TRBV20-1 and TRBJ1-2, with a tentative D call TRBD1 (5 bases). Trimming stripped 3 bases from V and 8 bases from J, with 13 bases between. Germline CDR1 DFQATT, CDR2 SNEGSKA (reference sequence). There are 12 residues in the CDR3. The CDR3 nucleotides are TGCAGTGCTAGCGGGGGTCCGGGAGGCTACACCTTC. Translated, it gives CSASGGPGGYTF.

The CDR3 region has the DNA TGTGCCAGCAGCTGGGGCCCCGGCACAGATACGCAGTATTTT. It translates to CASSWGPGTDTQYF. The V call is TRBV11-3, the J call TRBJ2-3; the D gene is possibly TRBD1 (5 bases). The length of the CDR3 is 14 residues. V was trimmed by 4 bases and J by 1 base, leaving 9 bases between them. Germline-derived CDR1 and CDR2 are SGHNT and YENEEA.

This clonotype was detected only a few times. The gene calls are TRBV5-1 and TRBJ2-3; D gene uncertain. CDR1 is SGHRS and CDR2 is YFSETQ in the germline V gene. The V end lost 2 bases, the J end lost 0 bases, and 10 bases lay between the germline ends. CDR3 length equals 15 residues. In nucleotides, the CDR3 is TGCGCCAGCAGCTTAAGCGTATCTAGCACAGATACGCAGTATTTT. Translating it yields CASSLSVSSTDTQYF.

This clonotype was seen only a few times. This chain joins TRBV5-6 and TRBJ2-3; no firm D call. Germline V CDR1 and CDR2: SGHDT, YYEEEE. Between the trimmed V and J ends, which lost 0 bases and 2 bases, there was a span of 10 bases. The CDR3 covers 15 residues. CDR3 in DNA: TGTGCCAGCAGCTTGGGGGCACCATTCACAGATACGCAGTATTTT. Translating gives CASSLGAPFTDTQYF.

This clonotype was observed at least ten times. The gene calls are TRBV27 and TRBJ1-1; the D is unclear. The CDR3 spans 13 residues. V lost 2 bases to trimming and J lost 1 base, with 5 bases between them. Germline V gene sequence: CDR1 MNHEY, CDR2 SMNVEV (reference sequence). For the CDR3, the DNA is TGTGCCAGCAGTTTAATGAAGAACACTGAAGCTTTCTTT. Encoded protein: CASSLMKNTEAFF.

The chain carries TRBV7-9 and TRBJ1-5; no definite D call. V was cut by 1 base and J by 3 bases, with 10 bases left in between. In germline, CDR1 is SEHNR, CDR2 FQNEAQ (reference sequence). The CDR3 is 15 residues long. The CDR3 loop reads CASSLVDGFNQPQHF. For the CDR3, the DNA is TGTGCCAGCAGCTTAGTGGACGGATTCAATCAGCCCCAGCATTTT.

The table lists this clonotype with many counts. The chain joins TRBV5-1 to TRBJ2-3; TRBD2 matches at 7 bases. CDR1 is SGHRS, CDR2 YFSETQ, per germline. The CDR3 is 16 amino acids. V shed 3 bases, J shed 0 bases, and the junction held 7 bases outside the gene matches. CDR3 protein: CASSWDGRGSTDTQYF. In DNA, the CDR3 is TGCGCCAGCAGCTGGGACGGGCGGGGGAGCACAGATACGCAGTATTTT.

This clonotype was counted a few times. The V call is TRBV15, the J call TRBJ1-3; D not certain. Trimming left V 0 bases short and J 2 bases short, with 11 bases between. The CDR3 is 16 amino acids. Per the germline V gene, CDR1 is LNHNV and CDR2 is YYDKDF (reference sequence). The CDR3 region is CATSRDVTGTGNTIYF. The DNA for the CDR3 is TGTGCCACCAGCAGAGATGTCACGGGGACTGGAAACACCATATATTTT. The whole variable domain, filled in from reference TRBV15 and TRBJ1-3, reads DAMVIQNPRYQVTQFGKPVTLSCSQTLNHNVMYWYQQKSSQAPKLLFHYYDKDFNNEADTPDNFQSRRPNTSFCFLDIRSPGLGDTAMYLCATSRDVTGTGNTIYFGEGSWLTVV.

CDR3 residues: CATSDLAASSYNEQFF. In DNA form, the CDR3 reads TGTGCCACCAGTGATTTAGCTGCAAGCTCCTACAATGAGCAGTTCTTC. This sequence joins TRBV24-1 and TRBJ2-1; D ambiguous. There are 16 residues in the CDR3. In germline, CDR1 is KGHDR, CDR2 SFDVKD. V was cut by 1 base and J by 0 bases, with 9 bases left in between.